Listed below are T cell receptor beta chains from one sample, sequenced in a study of shared clonotypes between healthy human individuals. Profiling relied on immunoSEQ multiplex PCR, and the TCRdb table lists in-frame clones only, not all of them. The sample shows about 980,000 clones, 76% of them seen only once. Sequenced material: memory CD4+ T cells sorted from blood. The receptors were gathered from a man in his late teens or twenties in good health. The CDR3 runs from the conserved cysteine through the conserved F or W. The D gene is left open where the match is weak. Size values are once, few and many counts, or a class for expanded clones, and some rows have none.

j_call,v_call,clone_size,d_call,cdr3_aa,cdr3_nt
TRBJ1-3,TRBV19,few,.,CASSGLRSGNTIYF,TGTGCCAGTAGCGGACTGCGCTCTGGAAACACCATATATTTT
TRBJ1-5,TRBV28,.,.,CASSPTGSSNQPQHF,TGTGCCAGCAGTCCAACAGGGTCCAGCAATCAGCCCCAGCATTTT
TRBJ2-5,TRBV5-6,.,.,CASSPGWRQIEGETQYF,TGTGCCAGCAGCCCGGGGTGGAGGCAGATCGAGGGAGAGACCCAGTACTTC
TRBJ2-3,TRBV6-5,once,.,CASSYSAGATDTQYF,TGTGCCAGCAGTTACTCTGCGGGGGCCACAGATACGCAGTATTTT
TRBJ1-5,TRBV5-8,.,.,CASSSQVFGSNQPQHF,TGTGCCAGCAGCTCGCAAGTTTTTGGGAGCAATCAGCCCCAGCATTTT
TRBJ2-3,TRBV27,.,.,CASRPSGADTQYF,TGTGCCAGTCGACCTTCTGGGGCAGATACGCAGTATTTT
TRBJ1-5,TRBV19,.,TRBD1,CASSIPPGQGSNQPQHF,TGTGCCAGTAGTATACCACCGGGACAGGGTAGCAATCAGCCCCAGCATTTT
TRBJ1-4,TRBV7-6,.,.,CASSLRAATNEKLFF,TGTGCCAGCAGCTTAAGAGCAGCCACTAATGAAAAACTGTTTTTT
TRBJ2-3,TRBV5-4,.,TRBD1,CASSLPGTGVDTQYF,TGTGCCAGCAGCTTACCCGGGACAGGGGTTGATACGCAGTATTTT
TRBJ1-3,TRBV18,.,TRBD1,CASSPQGATLAGNTIYF,TGTGCCAGCTCACCACAGGGGGCGACTCTAGCGGGAAACACCATATATTTT
TRBJ2-1,TRBV27,.,.,CASSPLVYNEQFF,TGTGCCAGCAGTCCTCTAGTTTACAATGAGCAGTTCTTC
TRBJ2-3,TRBV7-2,.,TRBD1,CASSSGGGTDTQYF,TGTGCCAGCAGCTCAGGGGGAGGCACAGATACGCAGTATTTT
TRBJ1-6,TRBV5-1,.,TRBD1,CASSAGTGVSPLHF,TGCGCCAGCAGCGCCGGGACAGGGGTTTCACCCCTCCACTTT
TRBJ1-4,TRBV9,.,.,CASSVAPQGGNEKLFF,TGTGCCAGCAGCGTAGCCCCCCAGGGCGGTAATGAAAAACTGTTTTTT
TRBJ2-4,TRBV11-2,once,.,CASSLDPRQKNIQYF,TGTGCCAGCAGCTTAGATCCGAGACAGAAAAACATTCAGTACTTC
TRBJ1-5,TRBV20-1,many,.,CSAGSNQPQHF,TGCAGTGCGGGGAGCAATCAGCCCCAGCATTTT
TRBJ1-3,TRBV6-1,.,.,CASSEHRRIGNTIYF,TGTGCCAGCAGTGAACACCGAAGGATCGGAAACACCATATATTTT
TRBJ2-5,TRBV4-1,many,.,CASSQDGRGGHSQETQYF,TGCGCCAGCAGCCAAGATGGGCGAGGCGGGCATAGCCAAGAGACCCAGTACTTC
TRBJ2-3,TRBV9,.,.,CASSVDAGVGTDTQYF,TGTGCCAGCAGCGTAGATGCCGGAGTTGGCACAGATACGCAGTATTTT
TRBJ1-2,TRBV7-8,few,.,CASSLGGARYGYTF,TGTGCCAGCAGCTTAGGGGGGGCGCGGTATGGCTACACCTTC
TRBJ1-2,TRBV10-3,few,.,CAISAGIGYTF,TGTGCCATCAGTGCTGGGATAGGCTACACCTTC
TRBJ2-5,TRBV5-1,.,.,CASSLEWGYGETQYF,TGCGCCAGCAGCTTGGAGTGGGGGTATGGAGAGACCCAGTACTTC
TRBJ2-2,TRBV7-9,few,.,CASSYRTERTGELFF,TGTGCCAGCAGCTACCGTACGGAGCGTACCGGGGAGCTGTTTTTT
TRBJ2-7,TRBV4-1,.,.,CASSQGENSAGEQYF,TGCGCCAGCAGCCAAGGGGAAAATTCGGCGGGAGAGCAGTACTTC
TRBJ2-5,TRBV5-3,.,.,CAGSPRDSEETQYF,TGTGCCGGATCGCCACGGGACTCTGAAGAGACCCAGTACTTC
TRBJ2-1,TRBV19,.,TRBD2,CASSSSGNEQFF,TGTGCCAGTAGTTCTAGCGGGAATGAGCAGTTCTTC
TRBJ2-2,TRBV6-5,.,.,CASSSPTGNTGELFF,TGTGCCAGCAGTTCACCGACAGGGAACACCGGGGAGCTGTTTTTT
TRBJ2-2,TRBV7-2,.,.,CASSTSTGELFF,TGTGCCAGCAGCACTAGCACCGGGGAGCTGTTTTTT
TRBJ1-5,TRBV30,few,TRBD1,CAWSGTGGHQPQHF,TGTGCCTGGAGTGGTACAGGGGGCCATCAGCCCCAGCATTTT
TRBJ2-7,TRBV30,.,.,CAWSVTPGYEQYF,TGTGCCTGGAGTGTAACCCCAGGATACGAGCAGTACTTC
TRBJ2-7,TRBV6-1,few,.,CASSELGTNF,TGTGCCAGCAGTGAACTAGGCACCAACTTC
TRBJ1-2,TRBV14,.,.,CASSQDGGPSNYGYTF,TGTGCCAGCAGCCAAGATGGGGGACCCTCTAACTATGGCTACACCTTC
TRBJ1-5,TRBV21-1,.,.,CASSKEVPHSNQPQHF,TGTGCCAGCAGCAAAGAGGTCCCCCACAGCAATCAGCCCCAGCATTTT
TRBJ1-5,TRBV28,.,TRBD1,CASSPTYRGNQPQHF,TGTGCCAGCAGTCCCACTTACAGGGGGAATCAGCCCCAGCATTTT
TRBJ1-5,TRBV10-3,.,.,CAISGGVSNQPQHF,TGTGCCATCAGCGGGGGAGTTAGCAATCAGCCCCAGCATTTT
TRBJ2-1,TRBV7-2,.,TRBD2,CASSWGTSGRNNEQFF,TGTGCCAGCAGCTGGGGGACTAGCGGGAGAAACAATGAGCAGTTCTTC
TRBJ2-7,TRBV19,.,.,CASSIFLGHYEQYF,TGTGCCAGTAGTATTTTTCTGGGTCACTACGAGCAGTACTTC
TRBJ2-7,TRBV11-2,once,TRBD1,CASSLTGGVYEQYF,TGTGCCAGCAGCTTGACAGGGGGAGTCTACGAGCAGTACTTC
TRBJ1-6,TRBV6-5,.,TRBD1,CASRTGTVNSPLHF,TGTGCCAGCAGAACCGGGACAGTAAATTCACCCCTCCACTTT
TRBJ1-4,TRBV6-5,.,.,CASSYSRDGTRKIF,TGTGCCAGCAGTTACTCGCGGGACGGGACCCGGAAAATTTTT
TRBJ2-7,TRBV10-3,once,.,CAISDRADSYEQYF,TGTGCCATCAGTGACCGGGCGGATTCCTACGAGCAGTACTTC
TRBJ1-4,TRBV7-2,.,.,CASSPRPARANEKLFF,TGTGCCAGCAGCCCCAGGCCTGCTCGGGCTAATGAAAAACTGTTTTTT
TRBJ1-1,TRBV10-3,.,TRBD1,CAISDKQGALNTEAFF,TGTGCCATCAGTGACAAACAGGGGGCTCTGAACACTGAAGCTTTCTTT
TRBJ2-7,TRBV10-3,.,TRBD2,CATNRLASSYEQYF,TGTGCCACCAACCGACTAGCGAGCTCCTACGAGCAGTACTTC
TRBJ2-5,TRBV27,.,.,CASSLVRNGRRFQETQYF,TGTGCCAGCAGTTTAGTTCGCAACGGTAGGAGATTCCAAGAGACCCAGTACTTC
TRBJ2-1,TRBV4-1,few,.,CASSQFNEQFF,TGCGCCAGCAGCCAATTTAATGAGCAGTTCTTC
TRBJ1-1,TRBV6-5,.,.,CASSYQPQGLNTEAFF,TGTGCCAGCAGTTACCAACCTCAGGGGTTGAACACTGAAGCTTTCTTT
TRBJ2-2,TRBV6-5,.,.,CASSSRGGTGELFF,TGTGCCAGCAGTTCCAGGGGCGGGACCGGGGAGCTGTTTTTT
TRBJ2-1,TRBV19,once,.,CASSIDAGNEQFF,TGTGCCAGTAGTATTGACGCGGGGAATGAGCAGTTCTTC
TRBJ2-3,TRBV5-4,many,.,CASSVEPSTDTQYF,TGTGCCAGCAGCGTGGAACCGAGCACAGATACGCAGTATTTT
TRBJ1-4,TRBV9,many,.,CASSSRGGYEKLFF,TGTGCCAGCAGCTCCCGGGGGGGGTACGAAAAACTGTTTTTT
TRBJ2-2,TRBV28,.,TRBD2,CASRGGGTTGELFF,TGTGCCAGCAGAGGCGGGGGGACCACCGGGGAGCTGTTTTTT
TRBJ2-7,TRBV7-2,.,.,CASSRPGTGGEQYF,TGTGCCAGCAGCCGACCCGGGACCGGAGGCGAGCAGTACTTC